Below are 25 T cell receptor beta chains sequenced from a single sample in a study of blood T cell repertoires in COVID-19. The method was immunoSEQ multiplex PCR; TCRdb's version includes in-frame clones alone and lacks a portion of them. This table has tens of thousands of clones, about 76% appearing once. Sequenced material: peripheral blood. These receptors all come from a woman over 75 with acute or convalescent COVID-19.

This CDR3 is CASSPSGTSGAGSYNEQFF. As DNA, the CDR3 is TGTGCCAGCAGCCCGTCCGGGACTAGCGGGGCCGGCTCCTACAATGAGCAGTTCTTC. The chain combines TRBV7-8 with TRBJ2-1; 13 positions match TRBD2. Germline V gives CDR1 SGHVS, CDR2 FQNEAQ. The trim removed 5 bases at V and 0 bases at J, leaving 10 bases unmatched. This CDR3 has 19 amino acids. The entire variable domain, with the rest obtained from reference TRBV7-8 and TRBJ2-1, is as follows: GAGVSQSPRYKVAKRGQDVALRCDPISGHVSLFWYQQALGQGPEFLTYFQNEAQLDKSGLPSDRFFAERPEGSVSTLKIQRTQQEDSAVYLCASSPSGTSGAGSYNEQFFGPGTRLTVL.

The chain is built from TRBV5-1 and TRBJ2-2; the match to TRBD1 covers 8 bases. Germline loops: CDR1 SGHRS, CDR2 YFSETQ. Trimming removed 4 bases from V and 0 bases from J; junction bases left unmatched: 8. The CDR3 covers 17 residues. The CDR3 spells CASSPTGGYSNTGELFF. CDR3 bases: TGCGCCAGCAGCCCCACAGGGGGTTACTCGAACACCGGGGAGCTGTTTTTT.

This sequence joins TRBV7-9 and TRBJ2-1, with 13 bases aligning to TRBD2. The CDR3 runs to 19 residues. The germline gives CDR1 SEHNR, CDR2 FQNEAQ (reference sequence). V gave up 5 bases and J gave up 0 bases; unmatched junction bases: 10. CDR3 DNA: TGTGCCAGCAGCCCAGGGGGACTAGCGGGAAAAAGCTCCTACAATGAGCAGTTCTTC. Translating gives CASSPGGLAGKSSYNEQFF.

This chain uses TRBV7-3 with TRBJ1-5; the D is unclear. Germline V gene data show CDR1 as SGHTA and CDR2 as FQGTGA. The length of the CDR3 is 13 residues. The V end lost 5 bases, the J end lost 4 bases, and 9 bases lay between the germline ends. The CDR3 nucleotides read TGTGCCAGCAGCCGAGAACCGAATCAGCCCCAGCATTTT. Encoded protein: CASSREPNQPQHF. Combining the CDR3 with reference TRBV7-3 and TRBJ1-5 gives the whole variable domain GAGVSQTPSNKVTEKGKYVELRCDPISGHTALYWYRQSLGQGPEFLIYFQGTGAADDSGLPNDRFFAVRPEGSVSTLKIQRTERGDSAVYLCASSREPNQPQHFGDGTRLSIL.

The rearrangement joins TRBV6-5 to TRBJ2-7; the match to TRBD1 covers 8 bases. The CDR3 consists of 13 residues. With V trimmed by 7 bases and J by 5 bases, 7 bases remained unmatched. Germline CDR1 MNHEY, CDR2 SVGAGI. The CDR3 reads CASTGDRLNEQYF. The CDR3 DNA sequence: TGTGCCAGCACCGGGGACAGGCTCAACGAGCAGTACTTC.

This clone was counted ten times or more. Other nucleotide sequences in the sample specify the same CDR3. The V call is TRBV15, the J call TRBJ2-7, with 7 bases fitting TRBD1. There are 15 residues in the CDR3. Germline V gives CDR1 LNHNV, CDR2 YYDKDF (reference sequence). V trimming: 4 bases; J trimming: 6 bases; junction bases outside the gene matches: 12. CDR3 amino acids: CATSIPGQSWGEQYF. The CDR3, as DNA: TGTGCCACCAGCATCCCGGGACAGTCCTGGGGCGAGCAGTACTTC.

The rearrangement joins TRBV7-2 to TRBJ2-2; TRBD2 matches at 8 bases. CDR1 is SGHTA and CDR2 is FQGNSA in the germline V gene. CDR3 size: 15 residues. Trimming cost V 2 bases and J 5 bases; bases outside gene matches: 4. The CDR3 sequence: CASSLSSSGTGELFF. For the CDR3, the DNA is TGTGCCAGCAGCTTAAGCTCTAGCGGGACCGGGGAGCTGTTTTTT.

The rearrangement links TRBV30 to TRBJ1-1; 7 bases fit TRBD1. The CDR3 runs to 12 residues. The germline CDR1 and CDR2 sequences are GTSNPN and SVGIG (reference sequence). V gave up 2 bases and J gave up 4 bases; unmatched junction bases: 1. In nucleotides, the CDR3 is TGTGCCTGGAGTCCAGGGGGCACTGAAGCTTTCTTT. Translated: CAWSPGGTEAFF.

V gene TRBV3-1 (or the pseudogene TRBV3-2) combines with J gene TRBJ1-2, with TRBD1 as a possible D gene (5 bases). With 4 bases removed from V and 4 bases from J, the gap between germline ends came to 10 bases. The CDR3 extends over 13 amino acids. The V gene's germline CDR1 is LGHDT and CDR2 YNNKEL (reference sequence). Written as DNA, the CDR3 is TGTGCCAGCAGCCCCGGACACCGCTATGGCTACACCTTC. Protein product: CASSPGHRYGYTF.

The chain uses TRBV30 and TRBJ1-5, with 11 bases identical to TRBD1. V dropped 5 bases and J dropped 7; count of bases not matched to a gene: 4. Per the germline V gene, CDR1 is GTSNPN and CDR2 is SVGIG (reference sequence). The length of the CDR3 is 13 residues. CDR3 sequence: CAWGGTGGQPQHF. CDR3 DNA sequence: TGTGCCTGGGGGGGGACAGGGGGACAGCCCCAGCATTTT.

This clone was seen more than once but under ten times. The genes are TRBV2 and TRBJ2-2, with TRBD1 as a possible D gene (6 bases). CDR1 is SNHLY and CDR2 is FYNNEI in the germline V gene. The CDR3 totals 13 residues. Trimming took off 5 bases at V and 13 bases at J, with 17 bases between the two ends. The CDR3 nucleotides read TGTGCCAGCAGTCCAGGGGTTGAGGGTAGGCTGTTTTTT. This translates into CASSPGVEGRLFF.

V and J are TRBV5-8 and TRBJ1-4; 9 bases are a match to TRBD1. Germline trimming cut 3 bases from V and 6 bases from J; bases unmatched to any gene: 6. Germline V lookup: CDR1 SGHTS, CDR2 YDEGEE. The CDR3 has 15 residues. In nucleotides, the CDR3 is TGTGCCAGCAGCTCAGGACAGGGGCCTTATGAAAAACTGTTTTTT. Translation: CASSSGQGPYEKLFF.

This clone was seen just once. The chain uses TRBV28 and TRBJ2-7, with D possibly being TRBD1 (5 bases). Trimming cost V 0 bases and J 0 bases, with 9 bases left between them. The CDR3 runs to 15 residues. The V gene's germline CDR1 is MDHEN and CDR2 SYDVKM. The CDR3 coding sequence is TGTGCCAGCAGTTTATGGGACAAAAACTCCTACGAGCAGTACTTC. It encodes CASSLWDKNSYEQYF.

The V and J genes are TRBV29-1 and TRBJ2-1, with TRBD2 identical over 14 bases. With V trimmed by 8 bases and J by 6 bases, 9 bases remained unmatched. Per the germline V gene, CDR1 is SQVTM and CDR2 is ANQGSEA. The CDR3 loop spans 15 amino acids. The DNA for the CDR3 is TGCAGCACCTTAGGGACTAGCGGGAGTGTCAATGAGCAGTTCTTC. Amino acids: CSTLGTSGSVNEQFF.

The chain has TRBV10-2 and TRBJ2-2; TRBD2 matches at 10 bases. CDR1 is WSHSY, CDR2 SAAADI, per germline. This CDR3 spans 14 amino acids. Trimming removed 4 bases from V and 7 bases from J; junction bases left unmatched: 3. CDR3 nucleotide sequence: TGCGCCAGCAGTGGAGCGGGAGGGGTCGGGGAGCTGTTTTTT. It translates to CASSGAGGVGELFF.

The sample holds a few counts of this clone. Germline and junction disagree at one end, which may indicate a read error. The CDR3 DNA sequence: TGCGCCAGCAGTCACCGATCGACAGGGGGTGAGGTCTTCCACTTC. This sequence encodes CASSHRSTGGEVFHF. The chain has TRBV23-1 and TRBJ1-2, with 9 positions matching TRBD1. TRBV23-1 falls under the ORF class, with uncertain function. This CDR3 comprises 15 residues.

This clone has more than one count but fewer than ten. The chain joins TRBV9 to TRBJ2-3; D remains unclear. V was pared by 4 bases and J by 5 bases, with 20 bases between. This CDR3 contains 16 residues. Germline values: CDR1 SGDLS, CDR2 YYNGEE. CDR3 nucleotide sequence: TGTGCCAGCAGCTCAAGACCCTCTCAACGCGGAGATACGCAGTATTTT. Translation gives CASSSRPSQRGDTQYF.

J is TRBJ1-1 and V is TRBV7-2; TRBD1 is a possible D gene (6 bases). The CDR3 length is 14 residues. V dropped 7 bases and J dropped 0 bases, with 12 bases sitting between them. CDR1 is SGHTA and CDR2 is FQGNSA in the germline V gene. The CDR3 spells CASTYGTLNTEAFF. CDR3 DNA: TGTGCCAGCACCTACGGGACACTGAACACTGAAGCTTTCTTT.

This clone was seen more than once but under ten times. This chain links TRBV5-1 with TRBJ2-3; 7 positions match TRBD2. The CDR3 length is 14 residues. Trimming cost V 7 bases and J 3 bases; bases outside gene matches: 8. Germline loops: CDR1 SGHRS, CDR2 YFSETQ. The CDR3 DNA follows: TGCGCCAGCCTCGCGGGAGTCTCGACAGATACGCAGTATTTT. Translation: CASLAGVSTDTQYF.

The CDR3 DNA is TGCGCCAGCAGCTCCGGTCCGGGGGGCAGTTCAAATCAGCCCCAGCATTTT. It translates to CASSSGPGGSSNQPQHF. This chain joins TRBV5-1 and TRBJ1-5; possible D gene TRBD1, 6 bases. The CDR3 totals 17 residues. Trimming removed 3 bases at V and 4 bases at J, with 20 bases between. The germline CDR1 and CDR2 sequences are SGHRS and YFSETQ.

This chain uses TRBV6-1 with TRBJ2-1; D is unresolved. Germline V gene sequence: CDR1 MNHNS, CDR2 SASEGT. V lost 2 bases to trimming and J lost 8 bases, with 13 bases between them. This CDR3 is 14 amino acids long. The CDR3 region has the DNA TGTGCCAGCAGTGAATGGCTAGACGTCGATGAGCAGTTCTTC. Translation gives CASSEWLDVDEQFF.

The chain couples TRBV3-1 (or the pseudogene TRBV3-2) to TRBJ1-3; weak D call: TRBD1 (6 bases). The V gene's germline CDR1 is LGHDT and CDR2 YNNKEL (reference sequence). V lost 1 base, J lost 1 base, and 8 bases lay in between. CDR3 length: 15 amino acids. CDR3 nucleotides: TGTGCCAGCAGCCAAGGCAGGGGATCTGGAAACACCATATATTTT. Its protein product is CASSQGRGSGNTIYF.

CDR3 nucleotide sequence: TGTGCCAGCAGTTATTACAGGGGGAACACTGAAGCTTTCTTT. It encodes CASSYYRGNTEAFF. The chain links TRBV6-5 to TRBJ1-1; 7 nucleotides agree with TRBD1. CDR1 is MNHEY, CDR2 SVGAGI, per germline. The ends lost 3 bases at V and 1 base at J; junction bases unmatched: 2. The CDR3 sequence is 14 residues long.

The V call is TRBV10-3, the J call TRBJ2-7; a possible D gene is TRBD1 (6 bases). Per germline, CDR1 ENHRY and CDR2 SYGVKD. Trimming cost V 3 bases and J 6 bases, with 12 bases left between them. The CDR3 runs 13 residues. Here the CDR3 DNA reads TGTGCCATCAGTGAACAGGGTATCGGCGAGCAGTACTTC. It specifies CAISEQGIGEQYF.

V and J are TRBV13 and TRBJ2-1, with 8 bases that match TRBD2. The germline V gene encodes CDR1 PRHDT and CDR2 FYEKMQ (reference sequence). V was clipped by 3 bases and J by 8 bases; unmatched bases: 3. This CDR3 is built from 13 residues. The CDR3 loop reads CASSLTSEYEQFF. The CDR3 DNA reads as TGTGCCAGCAGCTTGACTAGCGAATATGAGCAGTTCTTC.